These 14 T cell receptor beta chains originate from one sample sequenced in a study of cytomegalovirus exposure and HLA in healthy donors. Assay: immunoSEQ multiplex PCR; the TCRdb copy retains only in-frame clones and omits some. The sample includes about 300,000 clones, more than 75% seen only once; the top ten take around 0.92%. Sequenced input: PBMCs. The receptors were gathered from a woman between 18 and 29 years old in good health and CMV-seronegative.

The CDR3 DNA reads as TGTGCCAGCAGCTCACCTAGCGGGAGCTCCTACAATGAGCAGTTCTTC. Its protein product is CASSSPSGSSYNEQFF. V and J are TRBV7-3 and TRBJ2-1, with 10 bases matching TRBD2. Trimming at V came to 4 bases and at J to 0 bases, leaving 3 bases not matched to a gene. Germline V gene lookup returns CDR1 SGHTA and CDR2 FQGTGA. The CDR3 consists of 16 residues.

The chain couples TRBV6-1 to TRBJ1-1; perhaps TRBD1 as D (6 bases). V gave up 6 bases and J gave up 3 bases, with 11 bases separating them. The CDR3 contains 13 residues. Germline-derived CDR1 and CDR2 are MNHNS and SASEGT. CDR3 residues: CASSAQGDTEAFF. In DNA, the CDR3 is TGTGCCAGCAGCGCACAGGGAGACACTGAAGCTTTCTTT.

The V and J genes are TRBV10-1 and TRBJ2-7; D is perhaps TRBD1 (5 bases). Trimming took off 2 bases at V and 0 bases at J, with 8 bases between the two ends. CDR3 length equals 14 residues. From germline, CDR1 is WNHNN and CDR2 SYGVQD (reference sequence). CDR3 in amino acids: CASSEDSSSYEQYF. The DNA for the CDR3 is TGCGCCAGCAGTGAGGACAGCAGCTCCTACGAGCAGTACTTC.

The CDR3 DNA is TGTGCCAGCAGCCTGGAAAGGGACAGGACGAACACCGGGGAGCTGTTTTTT. This encodes CASSLERDRTNTGELFF. The chain recombines TRBV2 with TRBJ2-2, with 8 positions matching TRBD1. Trimming cost V 6 bases and J 0 bases; bases outside gene matches: 9. The CDR3 runs 17 residues. Per the germline V gene, CDR1 is SNHLY and CDR2 is FYNNEI.

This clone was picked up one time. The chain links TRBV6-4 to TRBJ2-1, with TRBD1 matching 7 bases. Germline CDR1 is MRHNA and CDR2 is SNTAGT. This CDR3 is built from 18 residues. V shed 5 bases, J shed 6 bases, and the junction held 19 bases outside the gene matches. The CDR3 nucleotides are TGTGCCAGCAGTCGTTCTGTTGTCGGGACAGAGACCCGCAATGAGCAGTTCTTC. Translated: CASSRSVVGTETRNEQFF.

Here the CDR3 DNA reads TGCGCCAGCAGCCGAGGACTAGACTTACGCACAGATACGCAGTATTTT. Translation: CASSRGLDLRTDTQYF. The V and J genes are TRBV5-1 and TRBJ2-3; 7 positions agree with TRBD2. Unmatched junction bases numbered 9, after V lost 4 bases and J lost 1 base. The germline gives CDR1 SGHRS, CDR2 YFSETQ. The CDR3 has 16 residues.

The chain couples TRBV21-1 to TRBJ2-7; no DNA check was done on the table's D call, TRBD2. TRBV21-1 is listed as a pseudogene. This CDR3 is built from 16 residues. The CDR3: CARTSFWDYLLYEQYF. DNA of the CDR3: TGTGCCAGAACCTCCTTTTGGGACTATCTTCTATACGAGCAGTACTTC.

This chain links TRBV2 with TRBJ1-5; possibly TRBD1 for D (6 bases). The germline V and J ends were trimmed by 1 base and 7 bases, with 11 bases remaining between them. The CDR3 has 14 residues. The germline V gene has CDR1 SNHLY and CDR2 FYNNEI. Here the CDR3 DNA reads TGTGCCAGCAGTGAAGTCAGGGGAAGGCAGCCCCAGCATTTT. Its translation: CASSEVRGRQPQHF.

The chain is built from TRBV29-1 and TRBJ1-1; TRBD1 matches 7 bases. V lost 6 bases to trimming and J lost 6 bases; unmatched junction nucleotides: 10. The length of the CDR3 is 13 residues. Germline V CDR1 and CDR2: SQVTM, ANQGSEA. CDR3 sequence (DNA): TGCAGCGTAGAGGACAGGCTCGATCCTGAAGCTTTCTTT. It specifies CSVEDRLDPEAFF.

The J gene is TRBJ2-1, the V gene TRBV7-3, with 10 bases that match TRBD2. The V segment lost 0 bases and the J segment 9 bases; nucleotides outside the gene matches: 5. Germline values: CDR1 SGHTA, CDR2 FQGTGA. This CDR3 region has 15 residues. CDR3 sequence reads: CASSLTSGRASEQFF. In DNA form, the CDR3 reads TGTGCCAGCAGCTTAACCAGCGGGAGGGCCAGTGAGCAGTTCTTC.

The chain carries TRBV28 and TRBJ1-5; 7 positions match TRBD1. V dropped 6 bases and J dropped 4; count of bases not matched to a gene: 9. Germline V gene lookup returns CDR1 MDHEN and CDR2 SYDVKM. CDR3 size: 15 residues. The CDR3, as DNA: TGTGCCAGCAGGCCATTAGGGACAGCTAATCAGCCCCAGCATTTT. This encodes CASRPLGTANQPQHF.

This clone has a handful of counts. The CDR3: CASSYRGTHYGYTF. The CDR3 coding sequence is TGTGCCAGCAGTTACCGAGGGACACACTATGGCTACACCTTC. This chain joins TRBV6-5 and TRBJ1-2; maybe TRBD1 (6 bases). The CDR3 loop spans 14 amino acids. Germline loops: CDR1 MNHEY, CDR2 SVGAGI. Trimming removed 2 bases at V and 3 bases at J, with 10 bases between.

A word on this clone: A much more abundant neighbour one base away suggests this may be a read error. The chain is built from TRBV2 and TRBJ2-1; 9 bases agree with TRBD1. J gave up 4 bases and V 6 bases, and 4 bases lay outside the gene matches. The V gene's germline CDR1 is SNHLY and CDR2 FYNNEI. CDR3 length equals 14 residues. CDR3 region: CASSPGTGYNEQFF. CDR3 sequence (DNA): TGTGCCAGCAGCCCTGGGACAGGGTACAATGAGCAGTTCTTC.

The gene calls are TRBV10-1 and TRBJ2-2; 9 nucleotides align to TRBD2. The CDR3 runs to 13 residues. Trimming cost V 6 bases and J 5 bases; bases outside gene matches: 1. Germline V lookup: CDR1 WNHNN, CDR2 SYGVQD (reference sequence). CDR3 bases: TGCGCCAGCAGCGGACTAGCGACCGGGGAGCTGTTTTTT. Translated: CASSGLATGELFF.